What follows are 2 T cell receptor beta chains derived from one specimen sequenced in a study of cytomegalovirus exposure and HLA in healthy donors. In the PCR, 60 Vbeta and 13 Jbeta primers were used. Libraries were prepared by immunoSEQ multiplex PCR; TCRdb keeps only in-frame clonotypes and omits some of them. The top ten hold about 6.7% of the sample, which has approximately 130,000 clones, about 85% seen once. The sequenced sample was PBMCs. The receptor source for this set is a woman aged 30 to 39 in good health and CMV-seropositive.

The CDR3 DNA sequence: TGTGCCAGCGGGACAGGGAACACCTACGAGCAGTACTTC. Protein sequence: CASGTGNTYEQYF. The chain has TRBV27 and TRBJ2-5; TRBD1 aligns across 9 bases. The J call is in doubt because the DNA end fits TRBJ2-7 better. Germline V gives CDR1 MNHEY, CDR2 SMNVEV (reference sequence). This CDR3 comprises 13 residues.

This clone came up a few times. The chain uses TRBV9 and TRBJ2-3; TRBD2 aligns across 8 bases. V dropped 2 bases and J dropped 5; count of bases not matched to a gene: 10. The V gene's germline CDR1 is SGDLS and CDR2 YYNGEE. The CDR3 contains 16 residues. CDR3 coding DNA: TGTGCCAGCAGCGTTGACGGGAGGGGGATGAAAGATACGCAGTATTTT. Amino acids: CASSVDGRGMKDTQYF.